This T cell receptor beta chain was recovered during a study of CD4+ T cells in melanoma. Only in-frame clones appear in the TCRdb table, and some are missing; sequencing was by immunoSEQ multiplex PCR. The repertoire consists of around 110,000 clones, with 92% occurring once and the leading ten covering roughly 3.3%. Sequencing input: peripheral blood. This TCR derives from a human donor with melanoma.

The CDR3, as DNA: TGCGCCAGCAGCTTGGCCGGTGACTTACAAGAGACCCAGTACTTC. This codes for CASSLAGDLQETQYF. The J gene is TRBJ2-5, the V gene TRBV5-1; D unresolved. Germline assignment: CDR1 SGHRS and CDR2 YFSETQ. V was pared by 0 bases and J by 2 bases, with 11 bases between. The CDR3 runs 15 residues.